Below, 29 T cell receptor beta chains from the same sample are listed, as sequenced in a study of blood T cell repertoires in COVID-19. Generated by immunoSEQ multiplex PCR, the TCRdb table keeps only in-frame clones and is missing some. The data show about 30,000 clones, with roughly 85% seen just once and roughly 9.1% held by the top ten. Sequencing input: peripheral blood. These receptors all stem from a man older than 75 with active COVID-19.

The rearrangement uses TRBV7-2 and TRBJ2-5; TRBD1 matches 7 bases. V was pared by 1 base and J by 0 bases, with 11 bases of the junction left unmatched. The CDR3 has 18 residues. The V gene's germline CDR1 is SGHTA and CDR2 FQGNSA. The DNA of the CDR3 is TGTGCCAGCAGCTTAGTCCTACCTGGGACAGCATACCAAGAGACCCAGTACTTC. It translates to CASSLVLPGTAYQETQYF.

The rearrangement links TRBV6-6 to TRBJ1-6, with D unclear. V was cut by 2 bases and J by 9 bases, with 11 bases left in between. Germline CDR1 reads MNHNY; CDR2 reads SVGAGI (reference sequence). This CDR3 region has 14 residues. This CDR3 is CASSYLGEGSPLHF. CDR3 DNA sequence: TGTGCCAGCAGTTACCTCGGGGAAGGTTCACCCCTCCACTTT.

The chain is built from TRBV3-1 (or the pseudogene TRBV3-2) and TRBJ2-5; 7 bases match TRBD2. J gave up 6 bases and V 1 base, and 5 bases lay outside the gene matches. CDR3 size: 14 residues. The V gene's germline CDR1 is LGHDT and CDR2 YNNKEL (reference sequence). The DNA of the CDR3 is TGTGCCAGCAGCCAAGTAGCGGGCATGCAGACCCAGTACTTC. Amino acid sequence: CASSQVAGMQTQYF.

The chain links TRBV30 to TRBJ1-2; 8 bases match TRBD1. Germline CDR1 GTSNPN, CDR2 SVGIG (reference sequence). This CDR3 has 14 amino acids. The V segment lost 4 bases and the J segment 7 bases; nucleotides outside the gene matches: 11. The CDR3 is CAWTFSAGGGGYTF. The CDR3, as DNA: TGTGCCTGGACCTTTTCAGCAGGGGGCGGTGGCTACACCTTC.

This chain uses TRBV7-9 with TRBJ2-5, with TRBD2 as a possible D gene (5 bases). The V end lost 3 bases, the J end lost 5 bases, and 16 bases lay between the germline ends. The length of the CDR3 is 15 residues. Germline values: CDR1 SEHNR, CDR2 FQNEAQ (reference sequence). The CDR3 sequence is CASSFNGLAQETQYF. The CDR3 DNA reads TGTGCCAGCAGCTTCAACGGGCTAGCTCAGGAGACCCAGTACTTC.

The rearrangement joins TRBV4-3 to TRBJ2-5; 9 positions agree with TRBD2. From germline, CDR1 is LGHNA and CDR2 YSLEER. The CDR3 consists of 15 residues. V was pared by 5 bases and J by 1 base, with 5 bases of the junction left unmatched. The CDR3 loop is CASSEAGGPQETQYF. The CDR3 DNA reads as TGCGCCAGCAGCGAAGCGGGAGGCCCCCAAGAGACCCAGTACTTC.

The count of this clone is one. Mismatch with germline at one junction end may stem from a read error. V gene TRBV2 combines with J gene TRBJ1-5, with D possibly being TRBD1 (5 bases). The germline V gene has CDR1 SNHLY and CDR2 FYNNEI. The CDR3 is 12 amino acids. As DNA, the CDR3 is TGTGCCAGCAGTGAAAGGGGAACAGCCATGGATTTT. Amino acids: CASSERGTAMDF.

The chain combines TRBV18 with TRBJ1-1; tentative D call: TRBD1 (6 bases). V dropped 3 bases and J dropped 1 base, with 9 bases sitting between them. This CDR3 has 14 amino acids. Germline CDR1 KGHSH, CDR2 LQKENI. For the CDR3, the DNA is TGTGCCAGCTCACCGGCCAGGGGGAACACTGAAGCTTTCTTT. Its protein is CASSPARGNTEAFF.

The chain couples TRBV2 to TRBJ1-1, with TRBD1 matching over 8 bases. The V gene end was trimmed by 4 bases and the J gene end by 5 bases; junction bases not matched to a gene: 6. This CDR3 has 14 amino acids. Germline lookup yields CDR1 SNHLY and CDR2 FYNNEI. Written as DNA, the CDR3 is TGTGCCAGCAGTGTTCAGGGGGCGCGGACTGAAGCTTTCTTT. This codes for CASSVQGARTEAFF.

The chain combines TRBV3-1 (or the pseudogene TRBV3-2) with TRBJ1-5; 8 nucleotides match TRBD1. Germline values: CDR1 LGHDT, CDR2 YNNKEL (reference sequence). Trimming took 4 bases from V and 4 from J; bases not matched to a gene: 6. The CDR3 has 15 amino acids. CDR3 sequence reads: CASSPGTGTNQPQHF. The DNA for the CDR3 is TGTGCCAGCAGCCCCGGGACAGGCACTAATCAGCCCCAGCATTTT.

This clone was seen a single time. The chain links TRBV9 to TRBJ1-2; 7 bases are a match to TRBD1. With V trimmed by 0 bases and J by 4 bases, 6 bases remained unmatched. The CDR3 totals 15 residues. Germline loops: CDR1 SGDLS, CDR2 YYNGEE. This CDR3 reads CASSVGRGGSYGYTF. DNA for the CDR3: TGTGCCAGCAGCGTAGGTAGAGGGGGCTCCTATGGCTACACCTTC.

The chain combines TRBV7-9 with TRBJ2-3; unclear D gene. The CDR3 is 13 residues long. The germline CDR1 and CDR2 sequences are SEHNR and FQNEAQ (reference sequence). V lost 5 bases, J lost 5 bases, and 11 bases lay in between. The CDR3 nucleotides read TGTGCCAGCAGCCGCAACTCTGGAGATACGCAGTATTTT. Translation: CASSRNSGDTQYF.

This clone was observed a single time. The chain has TRBV5-6 and TRBJ2-1; D unclear. V gave up 4 bases and J gave up 8 bases, with 19 bases separating them. This CDR3 is 15 amino acids long. The germline V gene encodes CDR1 SGHDT and CDR2 YYEEEE. Here the CDR3 DNA reads TGTGCCAGCAGCACGACTGACGGCCTACCGGATGAGCAGTTCTTC. The encoded protein is CASSTTDGLPDEQFF.

The rearrangement uses TRBV5-1 and TRBJ1-3; TRBD1 agrees at 7 bases. After removal of 0 bases from V and 4 bases from J, the junction contained 4 bases not matched to a gene. This CDR3 has 15 amino acids. Germline CDR1 reads SGHRS; CDR2 reads YFSETQ. The CDR3 region has the DNA TGCGCCAGCAGCTTGGACACAGGGGTAGGAAACACCATATATTTT. This translates into CASSLDTGVGNTIYF.

J is TRBJ2-5 and V is TRBV9; D possibly corresponds to TRBD1 (6 bases). This CDR3 contains 13 residues. Germline loops: CDR1 SGDLS, CDR2 YYNGEE. The germline V and J ends were trimmed by 4 bases and 1 base, with 8 bases remaining between them. Written as DNA, the CDR3 is TGTGCCAGCAGCTCGGACAGCCAAGAGACCCAGTACTTC. Its translation is CASSSDSQETQYF.

The J gene is TRBJ1-3, the V gene TRBV9; possibly TRBD1 for D (6 bases). This CDR3 has 17 residues. The V end was cut by 2 bases, the J end by 4 bases, with 19 bases between. Germline CDR1 reads SGDLS; CDR2 reads YYNGEE. Written as DNA, the CDR3 is TGTGCCAGCAGCGTTGGTACAGGGCCAGTAAAAGGAAACACCATATATTTT. It encodes CASSVGTGPVKGNTIYF.

The chain has TRBV18 and TRBJ2-3; no reliable D call. This CDR3 contains 13 residues. Germline CDR1 and CDR2: KGHSH and LQKENI. V was cut by 4 bases and J by 6 bases, with 11 bases left in between. The CDR3: CASSLQPRDTQYF. CDR3 coding DNA: TGTGCCAGCTCACTTCAACCGCGGGATACGCAGTATTTT.

This clone turned up a few times. This rearrangement joins TRBV19 to TRBJ1-1; 10 nucleotides match TRBD1. Germline CDR1 reads LNHDA; CDR2 reads SQIVND (reference sequence). V lost 10 bases and J lost 2; bases outside the gene matches: 10. There are 15 residues in the CDR3. The CDR3 DNA follows: TGTGCCACCCAAAGGACAGGGGGTCTTAACACTGAAGCTTTCTTT. Encoded protein: CATQRTGGLNTEAFF.

The chain links TRBV6-6 to TRBJ1-4, with D unresolved. This CDR3 has 14 residues. The V gene lost 5 bases and the J gene lost 3 bases, with 10 bases spanning the gap. The germline gives CDR1 MNHNY, CDR2 SVGAGI (reference sequence). The CDR3 DNA follows: TGTGCCAGCAGTGAGGGCGGATCTAATGAAAAACTGTTTTTT. Translating gives CASSEGGSNEKLFF.

The rearrangement joins TRBV7-6 to TRBJ1-2, with D possibly matching TRBD1 (5 bases). The germline V gene encodes CDR1 SGHVS and CDR2 FNYEAQ. The CDR3 is 14 amino acids. The V end was cut by 5 bases, the J end by 6 bases, with 16 bases between. This CDR3 is CASSLTGVGDGYTF. The CDR3, as DNA: TGTGCCAGCAGCCTTACGGGGGTTGGGGATGGCTACACCTTC. Full variable domain (missing parts from reference TRBV7-6 and TRBJ1-2): GAGVSQSPRYKVTKRGQDVALRCDPISGHVSLYWYRQALGQGPEFLTYFNYEAQQDKSGLPNDRFSAERPEGSISTLTIQRTEQRDSAMYRCASSLTGVGDGYTFGSGTRLTVV.

This clone was found once. The chain links TRBV5-1 to TRBJ2-7; TRBD2 matches at 8 bases. The trim removed 2 bases at V and 4 bases at J, leaving 8 bases unmatched. Germline assignment: CDR1 SGHRS and CDR2 YFSETQ. CDR3 length equals 15 residues. The CDR3 DNA follows: TGCGCCAGCAGCTTCGGGGCGACTAGCGTATACGAGCAGTACTTC. It translates to CASSFGATSVYEQYF.

The chain is built from TRBV7-3 and TRBJ1-2; TRBD1 agrees at 8 bases. V lost 5 bases to trimming and J lost 6 bases; unmatched junction nucleotides: 8. Germline V CDR1 and CDR2: SGHTA, FQGTGA. This CDR3 has 14 amino acids. CDR3 nucleotide sequence: TGTGCCAGCAGCAAACTGGACAGGGCTGATGGCTACACCTTC. This codes for CASSKLDRADGYTF.

Only one count was recorded for this clone. This rearrangement joins TRBV20-1 to TRBJ2-2; weak D call: TRBD1 (6 bases). Germline lookup yields CDR1 DFQATT and CDR2 SNEGSKA (reference sequence). CDR3 length: 13 amino acids. V was pared by 3 bases and J by 7 bases, with 12 bases between. In DNA, the CDR3 is TGCAGTGCTAGTTTGGGGGCCGACGGGGAGCTGTTTTTT. It yields the protein CSASLGADGELFF.

The genes are TRBV2 and TRBJ2-2; perhaps TRBD2 as D (6 bases). Germline CDR1 is SNHLY and CDR2 is FYNNEI. The CDR3 totals 14 residues. V lost 6 bases and J lost 7, with 15 bases in between. The CDR3 spells CASRLRDLIGELFF. The CDR3 nucleotides read TGTGCCAGCAGGCTGCGGGATTTGATCGGGGAGCTGTTTTTT.

The rearrangement uses TRBV5-5 and TRBJ1-2; D is unresolved. This CDR3 has 14 amino acids. Germline V gene lookup returns CDR1 SGHKS and CDR2 YYEKEE (reference sequence). Between the trimmed V and J ends, which lost 1 base and 0 bases, there was a span of 7 bases. Here the CDR3 reads CASSLPGSNYGYTF. CDR3 bases: TGTGCCAGCAGCTTGCCGGGGTCTAACTATGGCTACACCTTC.

V is TRBV27 and J is TRBJ2-7; 8 positions match TRBD1. Losses at the gene ends were 6 bases for V and 5 bases for J; bases not matched to a gene: 15. Germline V gives CDR1 MNHEY, CDR2 SMNVEV (reference sequence). This CDR3 has 16 amino acids. CDR3 DNA sequence: TGTGCCAGCAGCTCCTTCGTAGGACAGGGAAGGCACGAGCAGTACTTC. As protein: CASSSFVGQGRHEQYF.

This clone was picked up a small number of times. This chain links TRBV14 with TRBJ1-6; no definite D call. The CDR3 is made up of 14 amino acids. Germline CDR1 is SGHDN and CDR2 is FVKESK. V lost 3 bases, J lost 10 bases, and 13 bases lay in between. CDR3 amino acids: CASSQSTVKSPLHF. The CDR3 nucleotides are TGTGCCAGCAGCCAGAGTACAGTAAAATCACCCCTCCACTTT.

The CDR3 DNA sequence: TGCGCCAGCAGCCAACAGTGGAGGGAGCAGTTCTTC. It translates to CASSQQWREQFF. The chain employs TRBV5-1 and TRBJ2-1; weak D call: TRBD2 (5 bases). Trimming shortened V by 4 bases and J by 10 bases, and 12 bases separated the two germline ends. Germline lookup yields CDR1 SGHRS and CDR2 YFSETQ. This CDR3 comprises 12 residues.

The gene calls are TRBV2 and TRBJ1-5; the D is unclear. The CDR3 has 14 residues. Trimming left V 8 bases short and J 2 bases short, with 13 bases between. The germline gives CDR1 SNHLY, CDR2 FYNNEI. The CDR3 DNA is TGTGCCAGCTGCCGGGGATGGGGCAATCAGCCCCAGCATTTT. This sequence encodes CASCRGWGNQPQHF.